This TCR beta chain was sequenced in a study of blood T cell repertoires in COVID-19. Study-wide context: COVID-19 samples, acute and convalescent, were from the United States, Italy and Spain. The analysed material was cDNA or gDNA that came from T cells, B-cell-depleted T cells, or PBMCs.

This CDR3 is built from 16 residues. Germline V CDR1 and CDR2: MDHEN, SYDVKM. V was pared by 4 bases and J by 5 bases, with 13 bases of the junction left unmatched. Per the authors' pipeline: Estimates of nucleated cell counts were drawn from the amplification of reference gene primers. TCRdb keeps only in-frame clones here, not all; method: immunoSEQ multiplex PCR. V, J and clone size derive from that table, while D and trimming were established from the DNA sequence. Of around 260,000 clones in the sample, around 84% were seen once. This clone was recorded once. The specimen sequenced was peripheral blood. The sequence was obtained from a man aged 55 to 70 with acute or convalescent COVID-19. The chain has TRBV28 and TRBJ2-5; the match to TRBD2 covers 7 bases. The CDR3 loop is CASSSNLAGVGETQYF. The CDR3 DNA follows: TGTGCCAGCAGTTCGAATTTGGCGGGAGTGGGGGAGACCCAGTACTTC.